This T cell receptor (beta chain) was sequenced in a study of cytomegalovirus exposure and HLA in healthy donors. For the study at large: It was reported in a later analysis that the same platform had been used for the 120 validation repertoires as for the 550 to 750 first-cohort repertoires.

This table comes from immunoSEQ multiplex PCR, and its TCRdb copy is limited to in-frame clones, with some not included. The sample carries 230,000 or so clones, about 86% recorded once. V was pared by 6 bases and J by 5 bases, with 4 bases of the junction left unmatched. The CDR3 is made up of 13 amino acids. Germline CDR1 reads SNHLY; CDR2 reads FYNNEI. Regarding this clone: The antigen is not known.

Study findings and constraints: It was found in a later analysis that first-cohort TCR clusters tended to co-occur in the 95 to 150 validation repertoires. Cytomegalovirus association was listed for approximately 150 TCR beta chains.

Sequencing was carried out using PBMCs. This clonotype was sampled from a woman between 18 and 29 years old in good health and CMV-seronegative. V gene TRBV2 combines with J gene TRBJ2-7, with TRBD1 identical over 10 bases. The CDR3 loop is CASRTGGNDEQYF. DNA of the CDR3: TGTGCCAGCAGGACAGGGGGCAACGACGAGCAGTACTTC.